This is a list of T cell receptor beta chains from one sample in a study of beta chain features in type 1 diabetes. The assay was immunoSEQ multiplex PCR, and TCRdb's table has in-frame clones only and misses some. The sample lists about 160,000 clones, about 8.1% occurring once. Sequencing was carried out using central memory CD4+ T cells from blood. All receptors come from a man between 18 and 35 years old in good health. Both conserved end residues are part of each CDR3. The D gene is left open where the match is weak. The size entry is marked missing in some rows and otherwise reads once, few, many or a size class.

TGTGCCAGCAGCCATAGGACAGAGACCGGGGAGCTGTTTTTT CASSHRTETGELFF TRBJ2-2 - TRBV14 -
TGCAGCGTTTCAAGGACAGGAACCTATGGCTACACCTTC CSVSRTGTYGYTF TRBJ1-2 few TRBV29-1 TRBD1
TGTGCCAGCAGTCCCTCCCCCGCCGGGTACGAAAAACTGTTTTTT CASSPSPAGYEKLFF TRBJ1-4 - TRBV9 -
TGTGCCAGCAGCTCACCGACAGCTAACTATGGCTACACCTTC CASSSPTANYGYTF TRBJ1-2 few TRBV7-2 -
TGTGCCAGCAGCCCTCCCCAGGGCCGGCCCCAGCATTTT CASSPPQGRPQHF TRBJ1-5 - TRBV7-3 -
TGTGCCAGCAGCCCACAGGGAGACTATGGCTACACCTTC CASSPQGDYGYTF TRBJ1-2 few TRBV2 -
TGCGCCAGCAGCCAAGATCCCCCAGGACAGGGTTTGGAGACCCAGTACTTC CASSQDPPGQGLETQYF TRBJ2-5 many TRBV4-3 TRBD1
TGTGCCTGGAGCAACTTGAGGAGCCCAAATTCACCCCTCCACTTT CAWSNLRSPNSPLHF TRBJ1-6 few TRBV30 -
TGTGCCAGCAGCCAAGAGGGGCACGCTGGGGCCAACGTCCTGACTTTC CASSQEGHAGANVLTF TRBJ2-6 many TRBV4-2 -
TGTGCCAGCAGTTTATCGCTGCAGGGCCCTAATCAGCCCCAGCATTTT CASSLSLQGPNQPQHF TRBJ1-5 few TRBV28 -
TGCAGCGTCGGTCAAAACTACGAGCAGTACTTC CSVGQNYEQYF TRBJ2-7 few TRBV29-1 -
TGTGCCAGCAGCTCCCAAGGGGGTTCTATAGCCAAAAACATTCAGTACTTC CASSSQGGSIAKNIQYF TRBJ2-4 - TRBV7-2 -
TGTGCCAGCAGCCCAGCACTAGCGGGGGGGCAGAATGAGCAGTTCTTC CASSPALAGGQNEQFF TRBJ2-1 few TRBV7-9 TRBD2
TGTGCCAGTGAGGGTTACTACGAGCAGTACTTC CASEGYYEQYF TRBJ2-7 - TRBV18 -
TGTGCCAGCTCACCAACCCAGGCAGGCTTCTATGGCTACACCTTC CASSPTQAGFYGYTF TRBJ1-2 few TRBV18 -
TGTGCCAGCTCACCATCGGGACAGGGGAATGGCTACACCTTC CASSPSGQGNGYTF TRBJ1-2 - TRBV18 TRBD1
TGTGCCAGCAGCCAAGGGGGCGGAGACGAGCAGTACTTC CASSQGGGDEQYF TRBJ2-7 many TRBV4-2 -
TGCAGCGTCGAGAGGGGAAACACCATATATTTT CSVERGNTIYF TRBJ1-3 - TRBV29-1 -
TGTGCCAGCAGTTTAAGGGACAGACTAAACACTGAAGCTTTCTTT CASSLRDRLNTEAFF TRBJ1-1 few TRBV27 TRBD1
TGTGCCAGCAGTTGGGACAGGCGGAACACTGAAGCTTTCTTT CASSWDRRNTEAFF TRBJ1-1 few TRBV6-5 TRBD1
TGTGCCAGCAGAGACCGGGACAGGGGGCTCACTGAAGCTTTCTTT CASRDRDRGLTEAFF TRBJ1-1 - TRBV25-1 TRBD1
TGTGCCAGCGGCCCCGGACTATCGGGGCATGAGCAGTTCTTC CASGPGLSGHEQFF TRBJ2-1 few TRBV7-3 -
TGTGCCAGCAGCCCGGACGCTAGCGGGGGAAACACCGGGGAGCTGTTTTTT CASSPDASGGNTGELFF TRBJ2-2 few TRBV5-4 TRBD2
TGCGCCAGCAGCCGACCCCCGGGACAGGGAAACGAGCAGTACTTC CASSRPPGQGNEQYF TRBJ2-7 many TRBV5-1 TRBD1
TGTGCCAGCAGCCCCCGAGACAGGGTCTACAATGAGCAGTTCTTC CASSPRDRVYNEQFF TRBJ2-1 few TRBV7-9 TRBD1
TGTGCCTGGAGTGAGACAGGGACCAGCCAGTTCTTC CAWSETGTSQFF TRBJ2-1 many TRBV30 TRBD1
TGTGCCAGTACTCTGGGAGCCATTCAGTACTTC CASTLGAIQYF TRBJ2-4 few TRBV2 -
TGTGCCAGTAGTCGACGGCAGGGGTTGGAGACCCAGTACTTC CASSRRQGLETQYF TRBJ2-5 few TRBV19 -
TGTGCCACCGGACAGTACTACGAGCAGTACTTC CATGQYYEQYF TRBJ2-7 few TRBV6-1 -
TGTGCCAGCTCACCCCCGGGCACCCAGGGCAATGAGCAGTTCTTC CASSPPGTQGNEQFF TRBJ2-1 many TRBV18 -
TGTGCCAGCAGCCCCTCCCCGGGGGGCACTGAAGCTTTCTTT CASSPSPGGTEAFF TRBJ1-1 - TRBV7-3 -
TGTGCCAGCAGCTTAAGGGGCGGGGCCCCTACAGATACGCAGTATTTT CASSLRGGAPTDTQYF TRBJ2-3 few TRBV7-2 -
TGTGCCAGCAGTTCCTGGGCTAGCGGGGGACATGAGCAGTTCTTC CASSSWASGGHEQFF TRBJ2-1 many TRBV27 TRBD2
TGTGCCAGCAGCTTGGCGCAAGGGGCTGGAAACACCATATATTTT CASSLAQGAGNTIYF TRBJ1-3 - TRBV7-6 -
TGTGCCAGCAGGCCGGGACAGGGATCAGATACGCAGTATTTT CASRPGQGSDTQYF TRBJ2-3 - TRBV5-4 TRBD1
TGTGCCAGCTCACCCGGAGGCACAGATACGCAGTATTTT CASSPGGTDTQYF TRBJ2-3 few TRBV18 -
TGCGCCAGCAGCCACGAGAGGGAGGGCGAGCAGTACTTC CASSHEREGEQYF TRBJ2-7 few TRBV4-3 TRBD2
TGTGCCAGCAGTTTATCCGGGAGCTACTACGAGCAGTACTTC CASSLSGSYYEQYF TRBJ2-7 few TRBV28 -
TGTGCCAGCAGCCAGAGGGGCGGGATGGCGGAGACCCAGTACTTC CASSQRGGMAETQYF TRBJ2-5 few TRBV14 -
TGTGCCAGCAGTGGACAGGGGAATCAGCCCCAGCATTTT CASSGQGNQPQHF TRBJ1-5 - TRBV2 TRBD1
TGTGCCAGCAGCCCTTACACAGATACGCAGTATTTT CASSPYTDTQYF TRBJ2-3 few TRBV7-2 -
TGTGCCAGCAGCCTAAAAAGCGGGAGCACCTACAATGAGCAGTTCTTC CASSLKSGSTYNEQFF TRBJ2-1 - TRBV7-2 TRBD2
TGTGCCTGGGCCCGCACAGGACAAGAGACCCAGTACTTC CAWARTGQETQYF TRBJ2-5 - TRBV30 -
TGTTCTACCCAGCGGGACTACACCTACGAGCAGTACTTC CSTQRDYTYEQYF TRBJ2-7 many TRBV5-4 TRBD2
TGTGCCATCAGTGACGGACTAGCTGGAGATACGCAGTATTTT CAISDGLAGDTQYF TRBJ2-3 few TRBV10-3 TRBD2
TGTGCCTGGAGGGGGGACAGGGAGGATCAGCCCCAGCATTTT CAWRGDREDQPQHF TRBJ1-5 few TRBV30 TRBD1
TGTGCCAGTAACACGGGGGGAACCGGGGAGCTGTTTTTT CASNTGGTGELFF TRBJ2-2 few TRBV2 TRBD2
TGCAGCGCTAAGCGACAGGTCCGCACTGAAGCTTTCTTT CSAKRQVRTEAFF TRBJ1-1 many TRBV29-1 -